The clone carrying this TCR beta chain was recorded a few times. Its antigen remains unidentified. This sample stems from a study of beta chain features in type 1 diabetes. Study in general: Similarity in age, gender and cell yields was seen between patients and healthy donors. Overall study results and limits: Across patients, naive, central memory and Treg TCRB repertoires exhibited apparently greater similarity than was observed across healthy donors. A PCR bias possibly favoring shorter templates would apply equally to patients and controls.

Markers CD45RO/CCR7/CD25/CD127/CD95/CD27 served to sort CD4+ naive, central memory, regulatory and stem cell-like memory cells. The CDR3 is 13 residues long. Germline values: CDR1 SNHLY, CDR2 FYNNEI. Between the trimmed V and J ends, which lost 7 bases and 12 bases, there was a span of 19 bases. The entirety of the isolated RNA underwent reverse transcription, so expressed TCRB transcripts were sequenced. Sequencing was performed with immunoSEQ multiplex PCR; in TCRdb, only in-frame clones are kept and a portion is missing. The sample has under 400,000 clones, less than 20% seen once; the top ten hold about 0.044%.

This sequence joins TRBV2 and TRBJ2-1; weak D call: TRBD1 (6 bases). The sequenced sample was naive CD4+ T cells from blood. The receptor was derived from a woman aged 18 to 35 in good health. DNA for the CDR3: TGTGCCAGCACCGCTATACCGGGACAACCGCAGTTCTTC. Translation gives CASTAIPGQPQFF.